This T cell receptor beta chain was sequenced for a study of blood T cell repertoires in COVID-19. Across the whole study: Samples taken during acute and convalescent COVID-19 were collected in the United States, Italy and Spain.

The data were produced by immunoSEQ multiplex PCR, yet TCRdb's version contains in-frame clones alone and is incomplete. The sample lists some 73,000 clones, more than 80% occurring once. This CDR3 spans 15 amino acids. The germline V gene encodes CDR1 SGDLS and CDR2 YYNGEE. The J segment lost 3 bases and the V segment lost 5 bases, leaving 9 bases of the junction unmatched. This receptor was obtained from a human donor in a cohort sampled during active COVID-19. The specimen sequenced was peripheral blood. The chain joins TRBV9 to TRBJ1-2; 8 nucleotides line up with TRBD1. CDR3 protein: CASRDRQGPYYGYTF. DNA for the CDR3: TGTGCCAGCAGGGACCGACAGGGGCCTTACTATGGCTACACCTTC.